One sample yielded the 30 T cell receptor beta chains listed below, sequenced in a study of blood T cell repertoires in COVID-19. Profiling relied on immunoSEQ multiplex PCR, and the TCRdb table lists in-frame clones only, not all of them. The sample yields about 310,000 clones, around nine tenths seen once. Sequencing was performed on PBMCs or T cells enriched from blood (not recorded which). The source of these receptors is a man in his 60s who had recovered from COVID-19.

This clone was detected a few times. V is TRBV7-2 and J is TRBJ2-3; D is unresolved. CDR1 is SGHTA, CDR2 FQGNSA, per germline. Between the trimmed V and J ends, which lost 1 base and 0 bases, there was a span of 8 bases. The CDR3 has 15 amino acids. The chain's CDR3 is CASSLDLPSTDTQYF. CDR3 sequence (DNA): TGTGCCAGCAGCTTAGACTTACCTAGCACAGATACGCAGTATTTT.

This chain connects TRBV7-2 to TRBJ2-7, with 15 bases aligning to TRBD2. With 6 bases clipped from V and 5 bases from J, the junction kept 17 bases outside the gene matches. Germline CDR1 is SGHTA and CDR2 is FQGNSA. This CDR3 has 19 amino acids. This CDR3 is CASSPTLSGTSGRIDEQYF. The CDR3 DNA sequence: TGTGCCAGCAGTCCTACCCTCTCCGGGACTAGCGGGAGGATCGACGAGCAGTACTTC.

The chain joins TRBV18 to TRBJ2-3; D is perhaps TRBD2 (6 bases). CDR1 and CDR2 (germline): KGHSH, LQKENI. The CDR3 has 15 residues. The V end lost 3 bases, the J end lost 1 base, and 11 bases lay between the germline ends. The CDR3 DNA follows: TGTGCCAGCTCACCCCGGGCTAGCGGCACAGATACGCAGTATTTT. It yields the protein CASSPRASGTDTQYF.

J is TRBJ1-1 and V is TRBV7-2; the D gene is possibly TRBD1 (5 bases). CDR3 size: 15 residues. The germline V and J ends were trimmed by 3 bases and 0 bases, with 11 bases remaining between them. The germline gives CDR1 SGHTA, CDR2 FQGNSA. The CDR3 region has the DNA TGTGCCAGCAGCTTCCCCCCGGGGGTGAACACTGAAGCTTTCTTT. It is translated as CASSFPPGVNTEAFF.

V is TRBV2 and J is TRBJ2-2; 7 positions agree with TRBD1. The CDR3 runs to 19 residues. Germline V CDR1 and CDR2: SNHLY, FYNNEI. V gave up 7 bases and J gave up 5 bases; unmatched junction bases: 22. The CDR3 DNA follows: TGTGCCAGCAAGTTTGGGAATATACCGGGACAGAGAAAGACCGGGGAGCTGTTTTTT. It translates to CASKFGNIPGQRKTGELFF. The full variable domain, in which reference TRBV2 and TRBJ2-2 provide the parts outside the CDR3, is EPEVTQTPSHQVTQMGQEVILRCVPISNHLYFYWYRQILGQKVEFLVSFYNNEISEKSEIFDDQFSVERPDGSNFTLKIRSTKLEDSAMYFCASKFGNIPGQRKTGELFFGEGSRLTVL.

CDR3 protein: CASSYRTSGNYEQYF. CDR3 coding DNA: TGTGCCAGCAGTTACAGGACTAGCGGGAACTACGAGCAGTACTTC. V usage is TRBV3-1 (or the pseudogene TRBV3-2) and J usage is TRBJ2-7; 12 positions match TRBD2. V trimming: 6 bases; J trimming: 3 bases; junction bases outside the gene matches: 6. Germline loops: CDR1 LGHDT, CDR2 YNNKEL (reference sequence). The CDR3 has 15 residues.

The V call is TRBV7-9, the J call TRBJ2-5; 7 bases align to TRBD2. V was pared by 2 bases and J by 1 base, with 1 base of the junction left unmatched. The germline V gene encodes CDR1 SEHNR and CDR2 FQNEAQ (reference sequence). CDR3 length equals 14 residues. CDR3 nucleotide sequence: TGTGCCAGCAGCTTACTAGCGGCCCAAGAGACCCAGTACTTC. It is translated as CASSLLAAQETQYF.

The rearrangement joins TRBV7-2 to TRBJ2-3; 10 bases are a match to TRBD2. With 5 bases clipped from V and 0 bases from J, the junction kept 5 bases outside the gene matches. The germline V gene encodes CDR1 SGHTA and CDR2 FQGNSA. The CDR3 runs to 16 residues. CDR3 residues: CASSSTSGTSTDTQYF. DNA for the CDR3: TGTGCCAGCAGCAGCACTAGCGGGACTAGCACAGATACGCAGTATTTT.

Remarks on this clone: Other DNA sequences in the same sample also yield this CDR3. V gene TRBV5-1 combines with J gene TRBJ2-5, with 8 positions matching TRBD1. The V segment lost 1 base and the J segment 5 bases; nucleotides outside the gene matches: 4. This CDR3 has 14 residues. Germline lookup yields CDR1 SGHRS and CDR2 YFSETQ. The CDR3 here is CASSLTGGDETQYF. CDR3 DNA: TGCGCCAGCAGCTTGACAGGGGGAGACGAGACCCAGTACTTC.

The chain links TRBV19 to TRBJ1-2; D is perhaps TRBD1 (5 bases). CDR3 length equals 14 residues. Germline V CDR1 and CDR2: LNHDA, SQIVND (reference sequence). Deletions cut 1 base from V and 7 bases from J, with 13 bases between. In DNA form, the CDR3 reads TGTGCCAGTAGTATAGGGGACTTTTCGCCTGGCTACACCTTC. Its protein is CASSIGDFSPGYTF.

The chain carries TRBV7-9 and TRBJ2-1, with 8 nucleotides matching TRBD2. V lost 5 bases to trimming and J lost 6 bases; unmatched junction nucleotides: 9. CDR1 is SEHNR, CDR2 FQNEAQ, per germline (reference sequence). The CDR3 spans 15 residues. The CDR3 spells CASSPGGGRTNEQFF. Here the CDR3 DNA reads TGTGCCAGCAGCCCGGGGGGCGGGAGGACCAATGAGCAGTTCTTC.

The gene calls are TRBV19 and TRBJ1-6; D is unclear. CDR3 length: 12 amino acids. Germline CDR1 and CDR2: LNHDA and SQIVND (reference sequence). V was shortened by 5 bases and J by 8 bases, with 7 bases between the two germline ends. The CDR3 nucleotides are TGTGCCAGTAGTGCTAGAGATTCACCCCTCCACTTT. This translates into CASSARDSPLHF.

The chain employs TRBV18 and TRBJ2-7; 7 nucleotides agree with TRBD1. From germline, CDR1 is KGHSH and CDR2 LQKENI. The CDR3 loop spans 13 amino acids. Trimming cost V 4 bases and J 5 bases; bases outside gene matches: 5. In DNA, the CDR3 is TGTGCCAGCTCACAGGGACAGATGGACGAGCAGTACTTC. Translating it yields CASSQGQMDEQYF. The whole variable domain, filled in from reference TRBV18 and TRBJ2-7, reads NAGVMQNPRHLVRRRGQEARLRCSPMKGHSHVYWYRQLPEEGLKFMVYLQKENIIDESGMPKERFSAEFPKEGPSILRIQQVVRGDSAAYFCASSQGQMDEQYFGPGTRLTVT.

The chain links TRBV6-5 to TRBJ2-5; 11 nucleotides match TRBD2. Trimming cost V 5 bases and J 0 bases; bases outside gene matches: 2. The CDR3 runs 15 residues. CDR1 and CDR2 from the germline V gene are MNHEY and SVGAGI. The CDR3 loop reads CASSRTSGYQETQYF. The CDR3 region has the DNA TGTGCCAGCAGTCGGACTAGCGGGTACCAAGAGACCCAGTACTTC.

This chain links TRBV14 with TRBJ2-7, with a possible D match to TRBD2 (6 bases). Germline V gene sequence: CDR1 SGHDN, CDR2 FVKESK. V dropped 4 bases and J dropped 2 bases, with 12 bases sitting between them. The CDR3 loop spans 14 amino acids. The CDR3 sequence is CASSRGGGAYEQYF. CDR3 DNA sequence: TGTGCCAGCAGCCGGGGCGGCGGGGCCTACGAGCAGTACTTC.

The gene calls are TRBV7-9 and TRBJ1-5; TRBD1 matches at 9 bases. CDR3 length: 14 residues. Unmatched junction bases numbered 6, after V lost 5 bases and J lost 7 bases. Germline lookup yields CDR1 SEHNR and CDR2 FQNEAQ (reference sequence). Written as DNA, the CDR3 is TGTGCCAGCAGCATGACAGGGGGTGGACAGCCCCAGCATTTT. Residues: CASSMTGGGQPQHF.

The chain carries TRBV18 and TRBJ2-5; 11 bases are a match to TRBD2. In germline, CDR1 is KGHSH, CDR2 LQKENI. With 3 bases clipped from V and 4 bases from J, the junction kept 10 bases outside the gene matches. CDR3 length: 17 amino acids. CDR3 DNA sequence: TGTGCCAGCTCACCGGCTAGCGGGAGGACGGGGTCAGAGACCCAGTACTTC. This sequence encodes CASSPASGRTGSETQYF.

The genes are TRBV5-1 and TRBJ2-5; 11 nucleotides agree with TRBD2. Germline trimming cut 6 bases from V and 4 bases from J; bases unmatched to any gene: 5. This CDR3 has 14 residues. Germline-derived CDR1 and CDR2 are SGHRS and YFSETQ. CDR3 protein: CASNTGTSGETQYF. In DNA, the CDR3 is TGCGCCAGCAATACCGGGACTAGCGGAGAGACCCAGTACTTC. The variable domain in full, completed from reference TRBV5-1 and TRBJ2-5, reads KAGVTQTPRYLIKTRGQQVTLSCSPISGHRSVSWYQQTPGQGLQFLFEYFSETQRNKGNFPGRFSGRQFSNSRSEMNVSTLELGDSALYLCASNTGTSGETQYFGPGTRLLVL.

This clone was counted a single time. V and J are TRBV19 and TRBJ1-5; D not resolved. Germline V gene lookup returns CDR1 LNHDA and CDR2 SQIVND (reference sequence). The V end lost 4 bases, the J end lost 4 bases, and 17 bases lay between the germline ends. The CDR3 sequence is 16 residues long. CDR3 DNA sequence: TGTGCCAGTAGTACACCTCCCCATATACTAAATCAGCCCCAGCATTTT. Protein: CASSTPPHILNQPQHF.

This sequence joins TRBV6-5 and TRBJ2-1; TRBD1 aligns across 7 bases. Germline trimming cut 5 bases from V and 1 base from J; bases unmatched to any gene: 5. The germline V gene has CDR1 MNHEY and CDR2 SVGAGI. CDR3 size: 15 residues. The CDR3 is CASSNPTGSYNEQFF. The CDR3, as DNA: TGTGCCAGCAGTAATCCGACAGGGTCCTACAATGAGCAGTTCTTC.

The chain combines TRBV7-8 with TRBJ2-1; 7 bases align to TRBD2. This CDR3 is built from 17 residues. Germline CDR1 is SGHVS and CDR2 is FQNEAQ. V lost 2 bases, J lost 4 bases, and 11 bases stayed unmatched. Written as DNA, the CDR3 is TGTGCCAGCAGCTTATTACCCGCGACTAGCCCTTACAATGAGCAGTTCTTC. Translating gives CASSLLPATSPYNEQFF.

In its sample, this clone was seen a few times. Here the CDR3 reads CASSRSGRANEQYF. The CDR3 DNA follows: TGTGCCAGTAGTCGTAGCGGGAGGGCCAACGAGCAGTACTTC. The chain uses TRBV19 and TRBJ2-7, with 11 bases aligning to TRBD2. The V segment lost 5 bases and the J segment 5 bases; nucleotides outside the gene matches: 5. The CDR3 length is 14 residues. Germline CDR1 and CDR2: LNHDA and SQIVND (reference sequence).

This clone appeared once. In nucleotides, the CDR3 is TGTGCCAGCAGTTTACCCAATACAGGGACCTCTGGGGCCAACGTCCTGACTTTC. Translated: CASSLPNTGTSGANVLTF. This chain connects TRBV27 to TRBJ2-6, with a weak D call TRBD1 (6 bases). Germline CDR1 MNHEY, CDR2 SMNVEV (reference sequence). This CDR3 is built from 18 residues. Trimming took 2 bases from V and 0 from J, leaving 14 bases between them.

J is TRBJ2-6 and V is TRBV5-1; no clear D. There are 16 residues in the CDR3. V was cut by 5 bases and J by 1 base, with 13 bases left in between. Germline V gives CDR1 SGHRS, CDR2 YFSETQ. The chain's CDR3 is CASSPGHESGANVLTF. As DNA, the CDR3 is TGCGCCAGCAGTCCTGGTCACGAGTCTGGGGCCAACGTCCTGACTTTC.

The chain's CDR3 is CASSGPTGLMNTEAFF. The CDR3 coding sequence is TGTGCCAGCAGTGGCCCAACAGGGCTTATGAACACTGAAGCTTTCTTT. This sequence joins TRBV2 and TRBJ1-1; D may be TRBD1 (6 bases). CDR1 is SNHLY and CDR2 is FYNNEI in the germline V gene. CDR3 length equals 16 residues. V was cut by 4 bases and J by 0 bases, with 15 bases left in between.

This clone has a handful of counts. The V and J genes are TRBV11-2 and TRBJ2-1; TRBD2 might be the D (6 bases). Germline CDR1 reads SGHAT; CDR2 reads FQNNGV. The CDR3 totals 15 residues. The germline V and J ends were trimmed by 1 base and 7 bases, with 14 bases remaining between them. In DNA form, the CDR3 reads TGTGCCAGCAGCTTAGTTCCGGGAGAGATGAATGAGCAGTTCTTC. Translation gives CASSLVPGEMNEQFF.

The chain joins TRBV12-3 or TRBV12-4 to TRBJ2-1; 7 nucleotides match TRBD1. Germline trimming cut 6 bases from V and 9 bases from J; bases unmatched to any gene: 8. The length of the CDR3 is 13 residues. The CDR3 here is CASSLTGFGEQFF. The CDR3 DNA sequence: TGTGCCAGCAGCCTGACAGGGTTTGGTGAGCAGTTCTTC.

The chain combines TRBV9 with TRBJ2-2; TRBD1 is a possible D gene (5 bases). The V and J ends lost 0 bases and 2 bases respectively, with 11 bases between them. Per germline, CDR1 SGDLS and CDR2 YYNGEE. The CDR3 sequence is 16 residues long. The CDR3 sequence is CASSVVLGPNTGELFF. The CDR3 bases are TGTGCCAGCAGCGTAGTTTTGGGGCCAAACACCGGGGAGCTGTTTTTT. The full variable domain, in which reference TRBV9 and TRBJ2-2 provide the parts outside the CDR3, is DSGVTQTPKHLITATGQRVTLRCSPRSGDLSVYWYQQSLDQGLQFLIQYYNGEERAKGNILERFSAQQFPDLHSELNLSSLELGDSALYFCASSVVLGPNTGELFFGEGSRLTVL.

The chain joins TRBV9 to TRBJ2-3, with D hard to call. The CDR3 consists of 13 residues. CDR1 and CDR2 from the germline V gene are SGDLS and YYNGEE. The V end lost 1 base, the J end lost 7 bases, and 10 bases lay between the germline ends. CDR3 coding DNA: TGTGCCAGCAGCGTAAACACCGTGAATACGCAGTATTTT. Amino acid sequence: CASSVNTVNTQYF.

CDR3 sequence: CASSSSGREETQYF. CDR3 coding DNA: TGTGCCAGCAGCTCTAGCGGGAGAGAAGAGACCCAGTACTTC. This rearrangement joins TRBV4-2 to TRBJ2-5, with 10 bases that match TRBD2. This CDR3 is 14 amino acids long. Germline assignment: CDR1 LGHNA and CDR2 YNFKEQ. The ends lost 5 bases at V and 3 bases at J; junction bases unmatched: 3.